This entry is about one T cell receptor beta chain. Its antigen remains unidentified. Profiling of TCR beta VDJ combinations and CDR3 sequences used genomic DNA as template. TCRdb passed the reads through MiXCR, listing each CDR3 protein once. Counted here are hundreds of thousands of distinct CDR3 sequences, about two thirds occurring once; the ten biggest clones make up 4%. This record belongs to a study of CD8+CD57+ T cells in acquired aplastic anemia. Overall study: Sorted CD4+ and CD8+ cells gave a mean 3.2 ug DNA, range about 0.2 to 27.4 ug.

Germline CDR1 reads SGHTA; CDR2 reads FQGNSA. The CDR3 contains 15 residues. V lost 5 bases to trimming and J lost 16 bases, with 26 bases between them. Study-level points and caveats: Common to patients and controls were twenty-nine CD8+ CDR3 sequences.

This TCR was recovered from a human donor in good health, serving as a control. The chain employs TRBV7-2 and TRBJ2-2; no firm D call. Input material: sorted CD4+, CD8+, or CD8+CD57+ T cells (not recorded which) from PBMCs. The CDR3 is CASSPGQPDTEAQFF. The DNA for the CDR3 is TGTGCCAGCAGCCCAGGCCAGCCAGACACAGAGGCGCAGTTTTTT.